This T cell receptor (beta chain) was retrieved from a study of blood T cell repertoires in COVID-19. About the research overall: There were acute and convalescent COVID-19 samples, and they came from the United States, Italy and Spain. Sources were T cells, B-cell-depleted T cells, or PBMCs; the material itself was cDNA or gDNA.

After removal of 6 bases from V and 4 bases from J, the junction contained 2 bases not matched to a gene. This CDR3 is built from 12 residues. Germline values: CDR1 SNHLY, CDR2 FYNNEI. Authors' data handling: Amplified reference gene primers provided the basis for estimating nucleated cell counts. Here immunoSEQ multiplex PCR was the method, and the copy in TCRdb shows in-frame clones only, minus some. V and J calls and clone size are those listed in that table; D and trimming were worked out from the DNA. The sample lists hundreds of thousands of clones; about nine tenths were seen once. Living in under 30 US areas, the participants were between roughly 18 and 89 years of age.

The sequence derives from a man in his fifties or sixties who had been exposed to COVID-19. This chain uses TRBV2 with TRBJ1-2; 7 bases align to TRBD1. The sample consisted of PBMCs or T cells enriched from blood (not recorded which). The CDR3 spells CASRRDSYGYTF. In nucleotides, the CDR3 is TGTGCCAGCAGGCGGGACAGCTATGGCTACACCTTC.